This entry lists 30 T cell receptor beta chains sequenced from one sample in a study of cytomegalovirus exposure and HLA in healthy donors. 13 Jbeta primers and 60 Vbeta primers were used for the PCR. The data were produced by immunoSEQ multiplex PCR, yet TCRdb's version contains in-frame clones alone and is incomplete. The table lists 40,000 to 45,000 clones, under 60% of them singletons. Sequenced input: PBMCs. These receptors were collected from a man in his fifties or sixties in good health and CMV-seronegative.

V usage is TRBV10-3 and J usage is TRBJ1-1, with no clear D. The CDR3 sequence is 12 residues long. With 10 bases removed from V and 6 bases from J, the gap between germline ends came to 15 bases. Germline V CDR1 and CDR2: ENHRY, SYGVKD. The CDR3 here is CATGVAVAEAFF. The CDR3 nucleotides are TGTGCCACCGGGGTGGCTGTCGCTGAAGCTTTCTTT.

V is TRBV7-2 and J is TRBJ1-6, with D unresolved. The V and J ends lost 1 base and 9 bases respectively, with 7 bases between them. The CDR3 has 13 residues. CDR1 is SGHTA and CDR2 is FQGNSA in the germline V gene. Written as DNA, the CDR3 is TGTGCCAGCAGCTTAGGAGAGAGTTCACCCCTCCACTTT. Its translation is CASSLGESSPLHF. Using reference TRBV7-2 and TRBJ1-6 for the parts outside the CDR3, the full variable domain is GAGVSQSPSNKVTEKGKDVELRCDPISGHTALYWYRQSLGQGLEFLIYFQGNSAPDKSGLPSDRFSAERTGGSVSTLTIQRTQQEDSAVYLCASSLGESSPLHFGNGTRLTVT.

The chain is built from TRBV9 and TRBJ1-2; 9 positions match TRBD1. V gave up 3 bases and J gave up 3 bases; unmatched junction bases: 6. In germline, CDR1 is SGDLS, CDR2 YYNGEE. This CDR3 spans 15 amino acids. The CDR3 DNA reads TGTGCCAGCAGCGATTGGGGACAGGGTGACTATGGCTACACCTTC. Its translation is CASSDWGQGDYGYTF.

This clone came up a few times. The V call is TRBV30, the J call TRBJ2-7; a weak D match, TRBD1 (6 bases). Germline V lookup: CDR1 GTSNPN, CDR2 SVGIG (reference sequence). Trimming removed 0 bases at V and 7 bases at J, with 13 bases between. This CDR3 contains 13 residues. The DNA for the CDR3 is TGTGCCTGGAGTGTACTAGGGCAGGGGGAGCAGTACTTC. It specifies CAWSVLGQGEQYF.

This clone was detected only once. The CDR3, as DNA: TGTGCCAGTAGGACAGGGGTAGCGAGACGCGAAGCTTTCTTT. Translated: CASRTGVARREAFF. The genes are TRBV19 and TRBJ1-1; 8 positions match TRBD1. Trimming removed 6 bases from V and 8 bases from J; junction bases left unmatched: 11. CDR3 length: 14 amino acids. The germline V gene has CDR1 LNHDA and CDR2 SQIVND (reference sequence). Using reference TRBV19 and TRBJ1-1 for the parts outside the CDR3, the full variable domain is DGGITQSPKYLFRKEGQNVTLSCEQNLNHDAMYWYRQDPGQGLRLIYYSQIVNDFQKGDIAEGYSVSREKKESFPLTVTSAQKNPTAFYLCASRTGVARREAFFGQGTRLTVV.

The rearrangement links TRBV29-1 to TRBJ1-1; TRBD1 aligns across 9 bases. Germline V gene sequence: CDR1 SQVTM, CDR2 ANQGSEA. V was pared by 4 bases and J by 1 base, with 1 base of the junction left unmatched. The CDR3 is made up of 13 amino acids. CDR3 in amino acids: CSVVQGANTEAFF. In DNA form, the CDR3 reads TGCAGCGTTGTACAGGGGGCGAACACTGAAGCTTTCTTT.

The chain uses TRBV5-4 and TRBJ2-2; 11 bases map to TRBD2. V lost 7 bases and J lost 6; bases outside the gene matches: 5. This CDR3 comprises 14 residues. Germline CDR1 is SGHNT and CDR2 is YYREEE (reference sequence). The CDR3 spells CASQLAGGSGELFF. The CDR3 bases are TGTGCCAGCCAGCTAGCGGGAGGATCCGGGGAGCTGTTTTTT.

This clone was counted only a few times. This rearrangement joins TRBV29-1 to TRBJ2-7; TRBD2 matches at 7 bases. Germline CDR1 reads SQVTM; CDR2 reads ANQGSEA. The V gene end was trimmed by 5 bases and the J gene end by 5 bases; junction bases not matched to a gene: 3. This CDR3 spans 11 amino acids. CDR3 nucleotides: TGCAGCGTTTGGGGGGGACACGAGCAGTACTTC. Protein: CSVWGGHEQYF.

This chain uses TRBV6-5 with TRBJ1-2, with TRBD1 matching 8 bases. The CDR3 runs 15 residues. Germline CDR1 MNHEY, CDR2 SVGAGI. V lost 2 bases to trimming and J lost 7 bases; unmatched junction nucleotides: 9. Here the CDR3 reads CASSYLGQGRTGYTF. In nucleotides, the CDR3 is TGTGCCAGCAGTTACCTCGGACAGGGAAGGACTGGCTACACCTTC.

V is TRBV7-2 and J is TRBJ2-7, with TRBD2 matching 8 bases. J was trimmed by 0 bases and V by 5 bases; bases with no gene match: 9. The CDR3 sequence is 16 residues long. Per the germline V gene, CDR1 is SGHTA and CDR2 is FQGNSA. The CDR3 bases are TGTGCCAGCAGCCTTCTCGGGGGGGAAAGCTCCTACGAGCAGTACTTC. Translation gives CASSLLGGESSYEQYF.

The rearrangement uses TRBV5-4 and TRBJ2-7, with D uncertain. The CDR3 has 16 amino acids. The V end was cut by 3 bases, the J end by 0 bases, with 16 bases between. CDR1 and CDR2 from the germline V gene are SGHNT and YYREEE (reference sequence). For the CDR3, the DNA is TGTGCCAGCAGCTCCCGGAACGACCGGAGCTCCTACGAGCAGTACTTC. This encodes CASSSRNDRSSYEQYF.

The chain couples TRBV2 to TRBJ1-4; D gene uncertain. Between the trimmed V and J ends, which lost 6 bases and 8 bases, there was a span of 7 bases. Germline values: CDR1 SNHLY, CDR2 FYNNEI. This CDR3 contains 11 residues. As DNA, the CDR3 is TGTGCCAGCAGCCGGGGAGAAAAACTGTTTTTT. It specifies CASSRGEKLFF.

V and J are TRBV6-1 and TRBJ2-3, with D hard to call. The CDR3 loop spans 13 amino acids. CDR1 is MNHNS, CDR2 SASEGT, per germline. The CDR3 DNA reads TGTGCTTCAACAGACCCCATTACAGATACGCAGTATTTT. It is translated as CASTDPITDTQYF.

The chain carries TRBV6-1 and TRBJ1-2, with 9 bases identical to TRBD1. This CDR3 spans 14 amino acids. Germline CDR1 MNHNS, CDR2 SASEGT. Trimming removed 3 bases from V and 4 bases from J; junction bases left unmatched: 3. The CDR3 loop reads CASSEGTGSYGYTF. The CDR3 DNA sequence: TGTGCCAGCAGTGAGGGGACAGGGAGCTATGGCTACACCTTC.

This clone was seen only a few times. The V and J genes are TRBV5-1 and TRBJ1-1; no clear D gene. CDR1 is SGHRS, CDR2 YFSETQ, per germline. The CDR3 consists of 14 residues. V was clipped by 0 bases and J by 7 bases, with 13 bases between them. The CDR3 sequence is CASSLDILRGEAFF. CDR3 coding DNA: TGCGCCAGCAGCTTGGATATTCTTCGGGGTGAAGCTTTCTTT.

This clone was picked up a small number of times. The V gene is TRBV2, the J gene TRBJ2-1, with D perhaps TRBD2 (5 bases). The CDR3 loop spans 15 amino acids. The germline V gene has CDR1 SNHLY and CDR2 FYNNEI. Deletions cut 2 bases from V and 5 bases from J, with 13 bases between. The DNA for the CDR3 is TGTGCCAGCAGTGAACGTCTAGCCTTGAACAATGAGCAGTTCTTC. Encoded protein: CASSERLALNNEQFF. Combining the CDR3 with reference TRBV2 and TRBJ2-1 gives the whole variable domain EPEVTQTPSHQVTQMGQEVILRCVPISNHLYFYWYRQILGQKVEFLVSFYNNEISEKSEIFDDQFSVERPDGSNFTLKIRSTKLEDSAMYFCASSERLALNNEQFFGPGTRLTVL.

The chain carries TRBV19 and TRBJ1-2, with D hard to call. Germline CDR1 is LNHDA and CDR2 is SQIVND (reference sequence). Trimming took 3 bases from V and 2 from J, leaving 10 bases between them. This CDR3 contains 14 residues. The CDR3 reads CASSIGRANYGYTF. The CDR3 coding sequence is TGTGCCAGTAGTATCGGGCGGGCGAACTATGGCTACACCTTC.

The genes are TRBV19 and TRBJ2-2, with D possibly being TRBD2 (5 bases). The germline V gene encodes CDR1 LNHDA and CDR2 SQIVND (reference sequence). CDR3 length: 14 residues. V was clipped by 9 bases and J by 1 base, with 12 bases between them. CDR3 DNA sequence: TGTGCCAGCCAGTTGAGCGGGAACACCGGGGAGCTGTTTTTT. It specifies CASQLSGNTGELFF.

The rearrangement uses TRBV10-3 and TRBJ2-3; weak D call: TRBD2 (6 bases). Trimming removed 2 bases from V and 5 bases from J, with 17 bases in between. Germline V gene sequence: CDR1 ENHRY, CDR2 SYGVKD. The CDR3 has 16 residues. The CDR3 spells CAISEGLGVAEDTQYF. DNA of the CDR3: TGTGCCATCAGTGAGGGGCTTGGGGTAGCGGAAGATACGCAGTATTTT.

This clone was recorded a few times. V usage is TRBV2 and J usage is TRBJ2-3; TRBD2 matches at 9 bases. Germline lookup yields CDR1 SNHLY and CDR2 FYNNEI. V dropped 6 bases and J dropped 4; count of bases not matched to a gene: 11. This CDR3 comprises 16 residues. The CDR3 bases are TGTGCCAGCAGGCGAGCTAGCGGGACTGGGGCAGATACGCAGTATTTT. Amino acid sequence: CASRRASGTGADTQYF.

The table lists this clone with a few counts. The gene calls are TRBV7-8 and TRBJ1-2; 9 nucleotides align to TRBD1. V trimming: 1 base; J trimming: 5 bases; junction bases outside the gene matches: 5. The germline V gene encodes CDR1 SGHVS and CDR2 FQNEAQ. This CDR3 region has 15 residues. Here the CDR3 reads CASSLVPGQGYGYTF. The CDR3 DNA sequence: TGTGCCAGCAGCTTAGTACCGGGACAGGGTTATGGCTACACCTTC.

The rearrangement joins TRBV19 to TRBJ1-2; D remains unclear. The CDR3 runs to 13 residues. CDR1 and CDR2 (germline): LNHDA, SQIVND (reference sequence). V lost 2 bases and J lost 8, with 12 bases in between. The chain's CDR3 is CASSIRRTEGYTF. The CDR3 bases are TGTGCCAGTAGTATAAGGAGGACGGAGGGCTACACCTTC.

The V and J genes are TRBV6-5 and TRBJ2-7, with 13 bases lining up with TRBD2. This CDR3 is 15 amino acids long. Trimming cost V 5 bases and J 6 bases; bases outside gene matches: 7. Germline V CDR1 and CDR2: MNHEY, SVGAGI. The CDR3 region has the DNA TGTGCCAGCAGTCGGACAAGACTAGCGGGAGGCGAGCAGTACTTC. Its translation is CASSRTRLAGGEQYF.

This clone was detected only a few times. The V gene is TRBV6-1, the J gene TRBJ1-2, with D hard to call. The CDR3 is 15 amino acids. Germline V CDR1 and CDR2: MNHNS, SASEGT. The ends were cut back, 0 bases at V and 8 bases at J, with 16 bases in the middle. The CDR3: CASSEARLRNGGYTF. The CDR3 DNA sequence: TGTGCCAGCAGTGAAGCAAGGCTGCGGAATGGAGGCTACACCTTC.

This chain joins TRBV28 and TRBJ1-2, with 7 bases lining up with TRBD1. The CDR3 spans 14 residues. Germline CDR1 and CDR2: MDHEN and SYDVKM. V lost 6 bases to trimming and J lost 5 bases; unmatched junction nucleotides: 9. The CDR3 DNA reads as TGTGCCAGCAGCACGGGACAGATCTTTTATGGCTACACCTTC. It translates to CASSTGQIFYGYTF.

The rearrangement uses TRBV27 and TRBJ1-1; D might be TRBD1 (5 bases). This CDR3 has 14 residues. The germline V gene has CDR1 MNHEY and CDR2 SMNVEV (reference sequence). V shed 5 bases and J shed 4 bases, with 14 bases lying between them. The CDR3 nucleotides read TGTGCCAGCAGTCCCCAGGGTGATGGCACTGAAGCTTTCTTT. Translation: CASSPQGDGTEAFF.

V usage is TRBV5-4 and J usage is TRBJ1-1; D uncertain. This CDR3 contains 13 residues. Germline values: CDR1 SGHNT, CDR2 YYREEE (reference sequence). V lost 9 bases and J 1 base, leaving 13 bases between the germline ends. CDR3 nucleotides: TGTGCCACCCTCGGAGGATCGAACACTGAAGCTTTCTTT. It codes for CATLGGSNTEAFF.

V usage is TRBV5-1 and J usage is TRBJ2-3, with a tentative D call TRBD2 (5 bases). CDR3 size: 14 residues. V dropped 6 bases and J dropped 0 bases, with 11 bases sitting between them. The germline V gene encodes CDR1 SGHRS and CDR2 YFSETQ. Here the CDR3 DNA reads TGCGCCAGCACCCGAGGCGGGAGCACAGATACGCAGTATTTT. This gives the protein CASTRGGSTDTQYF.

This clone was seen only once. This chain links TRBV11-1 with TRBJ1-1; tentative D call: TRBD1 (6 bases). The germline V and J ends were trimmed by 5 bases and 3 bases, with 16 bases remaining between them. The CDR3 length is 15 residues. Germline CDR1 and CDR2: SGHAT and FQDESV (reference sequence). The CDR3 sequence is CASSKQGPRDTEAFF. The DNA of the CDR3 is TGTGCCAGCAGCAAACAGGGCCCCAGGGACACTGAAGCTTTCTTT.

This clone has more than one count but fewer than ten. The chain uses TRBV19 and TRBJ2-4; weak D call: TRBD2 (6 bases). This CDR3 contains 13 residues. With 5 bases removed from V and 8 bases from J, the gap between germline ends came to 13 bases. Germline V gene sequence: CDR1 LNHDA, CDR2 SQIVND (reference sequence). The DNA for the CDR3 is TGTGCCAGTAGTTCCACCCCGGGGGACATTCAGTACTTC. Its translation: CASSSTPGDIQYF.